One sample yielded the 28 T cell receptor beta chains listed below, sequenced in a study of T cell responses to AZD1222 COVID-19 vaccine. TCRdb's copy holds only in-frame clones and misses some; the assay was immunoSEQ multiplex PCR. The data hold around 180,000 clones, with about 91% observed a single time. This material consisted of peripheral blood, taken on day 0 of AZD1222 vaccination. The receptors shown here come from an adult in good health.

This clone has a handful of counts. This sequence joins TRBV27 and TRBJ1-6, with TRBD1 matching 10 bases. From germline, CDR1 is MNHEY and CDR2 SMNVEV (reference sequence). The CDR3 has 15 residues. J lost 6 bases, V lost 1 base, and 0 bases had no gene match. The CDR3 DNA follows: TGTGCCAGCAGTTTATGGACAGGGGGTAATTCACCCCTCCACTTT. Translation: CASSLWTGGNSPLHF.

The gene calls are TRBV4-3 and TRBJ2-1; TRBD1 aligns across 9 bases. This CDR3 is 17 amino acids long. CDR1 is LGHNA and CDR2 is YSLEER in the germline V gene. Trimming cost V 0 bases and J 2 bases; bases outside gene matches: 5. The CDR3 region is CASSQDGRQGAYNEQFF. The CDR3 region has the DNA TGCGCCAGCAGCCAAGATGGGAGACAGGGGGCCTACAATGAGCAGTTCTTC.

The chain recombines TRBV6-5 with TRBJ2-7; 8 bases line up with TRBD1. The germline V gene has CDR1 MNHEY and CDR2 SVGAGI. The ends lost 6 bases at V and 4 bases at J; junction bases unmatched: 11. CDR3 length: 15 amino acids. The CDR3 sequence: CASRGAGQGFYEQYF. The CDR3 region has the DNA TGTGCCAGCAGGGGCGCTGGACAGGGTTTTTACGAGCAGTACTTC.

This clone has a handful of counts. The V gene is TRBV11-2, the J gene TRBJ1-2; D might be TRBD1 (6 bases). This CDR3 has 13 residues. V lost 4 bases and J 4 bases, leaving 10 bases between the germline ends. Germline V lookup: CDR1 SGHAT, CDR2 FQNNGV. CDR3 nucleotide sequence: TGTGCCAGCAGCTCCACAGGGCCCTATGGCTACACCTTC. This gives the protein CASSSTGPYGYTF.

This clone appeared once. The chain has TRBV2 and TRBJ1-5; tentatively, D is TRBD1 (5 bases). The CDR3 has 17 amino acids. V was trimmed by 6 bases and J by 2 bases, leaving 20 bases between them. The germline V gene has CDR1 SNHLY and CDR2 FYNNEI. In DNA form, the CDR3 reads TGTGCCAGCAGCGAAAACACGGGACCCAAGGGCAATCAGCCCCAGCATTTT. This translates into CASSENTGPKGNQPQHF. The whole variable domain, filled in from reference TRBV2 and TRBJ1-5, reads EPEVTQTPSHQVTQMGQEVILRCVPISNHLYFYWYRQILGQKVEFLVSFYNNEISEKSEIFDDQFSVERPDGSNFTLKIRSTKLEDSAMYFCASSENTGPKGNQPQHFGDGTRLSIL.

V gene TRBV11-1 combines with J gene TRBJ1-2; D is ambiguous. CDR1 and CDR2 from the germline V gene are SGHAT and FQDESV (reference sequence). The V end was cut by 4 bases, the J end by 7 bases, with 16 bases between. The CDR3 contains 14 residues. CDR3 in DNA: TGTGCCAGCAGCTCTCGAAAGGGTATCGGTGGCTACACCTTC. This sequence encodes CASSSRKGIGGYTF.

The chain couples TRBV24-1 to TRBJ2-1, with 10 bases identical to TRBD1. Trimming removed 8 bases from V and 6 bases from J; junction bases left unmatched: 12. The CDR3 is 16 residues long. Looked up from germline, CDR1 is KGHDR and CDR2 is SFDVKD. CDR3 DNA: TGTGCCACCATTAGAACCGGGACAGGGGCCTCCAATGAGCAGTTCTTC. This gives the protein CATIRTGTGASNEQFF.

The gene calls are TRBV9 and TRBJ1-1; 8 nucleotides match TRBD1. V was clipped by 3 bases and J by 4 bases; unmatched bases: 5. The CDR3 is made up of 14 amino acids. Germline V gene lookup returns CDR1 SGDLS and CDR2 YYNGEE. In DNA form, the CDR3 reads TGTGCCAGCAGCGGTACAGGGGGGGGCACTGAAGCTTTCTTT. Encoded protein: CASSGTGGGTEAFF. Combining the CDR3 with reference TRBV9 and TRBJ1-1 gives the whole variable domain DSGVTQTPKHLITATGQRVTLRCSPRSGDLSVYWYQQSLDQGLQFLIQYYNGEERAKGNILERFSAQQFPDLHSELNLSSLELGDSALYFCASSGTGGGTEAFFGQGTRLTVV.

The rearrangement joins TRBV7-3 to TRBJ2-7; 7 nucleotides line up with TRBD1. Germline trimming cut 5 bases from V and 6 bases from J; bases unmatched to any gene: 7. The CDR3 consists of 13 residues. CDR1 and CDR2 from the germline V gene are SGHTA and FQGTGA. This CDR3 is CASSGGQVGEQYF. The DNA for the CDR3 is TGTGCCAGCAGCGGAGGACAGGTTGGCGAGCAGTACTTC.

The V and J genes are TRBV5-1 and TRBJ2-2; no clear D. V lost 3 bases and J lost 5, with 17 bases in between. Germline assignment: CDR1 SGHRS and CDR2 YFSETQ. The CDR3 is 16 residues long. CDR3 loop: CASSWGPPRSTGELFF. CDR3 in DNA: TGCGCCAGCAGCTGGGGTCCGCCCAGAAGTACCGGGGAGCTGTTTTTT. The full variable domain, completed using reference TRBV5-1 and TRBJ2-2, is KAGVTQTPRYLIKTRGQQVTLSCSPISGHRSVSWYQQTPGQGLQFLFEYFSETQRNKGNFPGRFSGRQFSNSRSEMNVSTLELGDSALYLCASSWGPPRSTGELFFGEGSRLTVL.

A word on this clone: Other DNA sequences from this sample encode an identical CDR3 as well. The chain employs TRBV5-1 and TRBJ1-1; D not certain. Trimming pared 1 base from V and 3 bases from J, leaving 7 bases between. Germline V CDR1 and CDR2: SGHRS, YFSETQ. The CDR3 runs to 13 residues. The CDR3 loop reads CASSLQGDTEAFF. For the CDR3, the DNA is TGCGCCAGCAGCTTGCAAGGAGACACTGAAGCTTTCTTT.

This clone has just a few counts. CDR3 nucleotides: TGTGCCAGCAGTTACGGCGGGGGGCCGAATGAGCAGTTCTTC. Protein: CASSYGGGPNEQFF. The chain employs TRBV6-2 or TRBV6-3 and TRBJ2-1, with TRBD2 matching over 8 bases. This CDR3 spans 14 amino acids. Germline CDR1 reads MNHEY; CDR2 reads SVGEGT. With 2 bases clipped from V and 7 bases from J, the junction kept 4 bases outside the gene matches.

The chain has TRBV10-3 and TRBJ2-1, with 13 bases aligning to TRBD2. Germline loops: CDR1 ENHRY, CDR2 SYGVKD. V trimming: 7 bases; J trimming: 6 bases; junction bases outside the gene matches: 3. CDR3 length: 14 amino acids. The CDR3 coding sequence is TGTGCCATCAACAGACTAGCGGGAGGCAATGAGCAGTTCTTC. It codes for CAINRLAGGNEQFF.

The chain carries TRBV5-1 and TRBJ2-1; D not certain. From germline, CDR1 is SGHRS and CDR2 YFSETQ. Trimming took off 1 base at V and 3 bases at J, with 8 bases between the two ends. The length of the CDR3 is 14 residues. The CDR3 DNA follows: TGCGCCAGCAGCTTGCGAGTTCACTACAATGAGCAGTTCTTC. Protein sequence: CASSLRVHYNEQFF.

For the CDR3, the DNA is TGTGCCAGTAGTGCTCAGGGGATTAATGAAAAACTGTTTTTT. This sequence encodes CASSAQGINEKLFF. This sequence joins TRBV19 and TRBJ1-4; D perhaps matches TRBD1 (6 bases). Germline lookup yields CDR1 LNHDA and CDR2 SQIVND (reference sequence). The ends were cut back, 5 bases at V and 4 bases at J, with 11 bases in the middle. The CDR3 consists of 14 residues.

The genes are TRBV3-1 (or the pseudogene TRBV3-2) and TRBJ1-3; D not resolved. V lost 3 bases and J 7 bases, leaving 13 bases between the germline ends. There are 14 residues in the CDR3. Germline-derived CDR1 and CDR2 are LGHDT and YNNKEL (reference sequence). In nucleotides, the CDR3 is TGTGCCAGCAGCCACAAGGACCTGTGGAACACCATATATTTT. Its translation is CASSHKDLWNTIYF.

The V gene is TRBV2, the J gene TRBJ1-4; D is undetermined. Germline lookup yields CDR1 SNHLY and CDR2 FYNNEI. CDR3 length equals 14 residues. Trimming took 9 bases from V and 3 from J, leaving 14 bases between them. The CDR3 bases are TGTGCCAGTGACTGGGCTAGCTCTAATGAAAAACTGTTTTTT. Protein sequence: CASDWASSNEKLFF.

The chain joins TRBV21-1 to TRBJ1-1; the D call in the table, TRBD1, was not verified against the DNA. TRBV21-1 has pseudogene status. This CDR3 is built from 17 residues. In nucleotides, the CDR3 is TGTGCCAGCAGCACTCCGGGACAGGGGTTATCGAACACTGAAGCTTTCTTT. It encodes CASSTPGQGLSNTEAFF.

This rearrangement joins TRBV6-1 to TRBJ2-7; D remains ambiguous. From germline, CDR1 is MNHNS and CDR2 SASEGT. The CDR3 is 12 amino acids. Trimming pared 3 bases from V and 6 bases from J, leaving 9 bases between. The CDR3 bases are TGTGCCAGCAGTGAGGGTAGGGTCGAGCAGTACTTC. Its protein is CASSEGRVEQYF.

The chain uses TRBV5-1 and TRBJ2-1, with 8 bases that match TRBD2. Looked up from germline, CDR1 is SGHRS and CDR2 is YFSETQ. The CDR3 sequence is 15 residues long. After removal of 7 bases from V and 8 bases from J, the junction contained 14 bases not matched to a gene. The chain's CDR3 is CASHPAGASLDEQFF. The CDR3 nucleotides are TGCGCCAGCCATCCAGCGGGGGCGTCTTTGGATGAGCAGTTCTTC.

The chain links TRBV7-3 to TRBJ2-3; 11 nucleotides align to TRBD2. The CDR3 totals 16 residues. Germline CDR1 SGHTA, CDR2 FQGTGA. J lost 2 bases, V lost 4 bases, and 5 bases had no gene match. As DNA, the CDR3 is TGTGCCAGCAGCTCCCCTAGCGGGGGGACCACAGATACGCAGTATTTT. It yields the protein CASSSPSGGTTDTQYF. Using reference TRBV7-3 and TRBJ2-3 for the parts outside the CDR3, the full variable domain is GAGVSQTPSNKVTEKGKYVELRCDPISGHTALYWYRQSLGQGPEFLIYFQGTGAADDSGLPNDRFFAVRPEGSVSTLKIQRTERGDSAVYLCASSSPSGGTTDTQYFGPGTRLTVL.

This chain connects TRBV12-5 to TRBJ2-2, with 8 bases fitting TRBD2. J gave up 1 base and V 5 bases, and 3 bases lay outside the gene matches. This CDR3 is 15 amino acids long. In germline, CDR1 is LGHNT, CDR2 FRNRAP. In DNA form, the CDR3 reads TGTGCTAGTGGTCCCGGGACTAGGAACACCGGGGAGCTGTTTTTT. Translating it yields CASGPGTRNTGELFF.

The chain carries TRBV4-3 and TRBJ2-2; maybe TRBD2 (6 bases). V dropped 4 bases and J dropped 5 bases, with 8 bases sitting between them. The CDR3 is 13 residues long. Germline V CDR1 and CDR2: LGHNA, YSLEER. The CDR3 sequence: CASSLGGTGELFF. CDR3 in DNA: TGCGCCAGCAGCCTTGGGGGGACCGGGGAGCTGTTTTTT.

The chain combines TRBV6-2 or TRBV6-3 with TRBJ2-3; no firm D call. CDR3 length: 14 residues. The ends were cut back, 4 bases at V and 4 bases at J, with 12 bases in the middle. Germline lookup yields CDR1 MNHEY and CDR2 SVGEGT. CDR3 region: CASSFFMGSDTQYF. Written as DNA, the CDR3 is TGTGCCAGCAGTTTCTTTATGGGATCAGATACGCAGTATTTT.

This clone was detected once. The CDR3 DNA follows: TGCAGCGTTCGGACAGGGGCTGTAGAGACCCAGTACTTC. Amino acids: CSVRTGAVETQYF. The chain uses TRBV29-1 and TRBJ2-5; 9 positions match TRBD1. This CDR3 contains 13 residues. J was trimmed by 4 bases and V by 5 bases; bases with no gene match: 5. CDR1 and CDR2 (germline): SQVTM, ANQGSEA.

V and J are TRBV5-8 and TRBJ2-5; no firm D call. The germline CDR1 and CDR2 sequences are SGHTS and YDEGEE. V lost 1 base and J lost 2, with 15 bases in between. The CDR3 runs 16 residues. The CDR3 reads CASSLPRDNLQETQYF. CDR3 DNA: TGTGCCAGCAGCTTGCCAAGGGATAATTTACAAGAGACCCAGTACTTC.

The rearrangement links TRBV9 to TRBJ2-1, with TRBD2 matching over 8 bases. The CDR3 has 15 residues. V trimming: 0 bases; J trimming: 7 bases; junction bases outside the gene matches: 6. The V gene's germline CDR1 is SGDLS and CDR2 YYNGEE. Here the CDR3 DNA reads TGTGCCAGCAGCGTAGGGTACGGGGGGGCGAATGAGCAGTTCTTC. It encodes CASSVGYGGANEQFF.

In DNA form, the CDR3 reads TGTGCCAGCAGCACCTCCGGGACAGCAAGGTACATTCAGTACTTC. Its protein product is CASSTSGTARYIQYF. The chain carries TRBV6-6 and TRBJ2-4; 7 bases match TRBD1. This CDR3 comprises 15 residues. J lost 8 bases, V lost 6 bases, and 13 bases had no gene match. Germline assignment: CDR1 MNHNY and CDR2 SVGAGI (reference sequence).